This TCR beta chain was profiled in a study of T cell changes during pregnancy in multiple sclerosis. Germline values: CDR1 MNHNY, CDR2 SVGAGI (reference sequence). V lost 9 bases and J lost 5, with 11 bases in between. The CDR3 sequence is 13 residues long. Data came from immunoSEQ multiplex PCR; TCRdb stores just in-frame clones and leaves some out. There are 50,000 to 70,000 clones in the sample; roughly 92% occur only once, and 1.4% lies in the top ten. The chain links TRBV6-6 to TRBJ1-6; possible D gene TRBD1, 5 bases. The specimen was peripheral blood, collected in the second trimester of pregnancy. The source is a female donor with multiple sclerosis, enrolled in a pregnancy study. The CDR3 sequence: CASTGTDNSPLHF. CDR3 bases: TGTGCCAGTACGGGGACTGATAATTCACCCCTCCACTTT.